This entry is about one T cell receptor beta chain. The antigen is unknown. Researchers turned away patients with other autoimmune diseases, uncontrolled infections, pregnancy or lactation. The PBMC fraction was derived from around 9.5 ml of fresh peripheral blood. This sample is part of a study of Graves' ophthalmopathy and Graves' hyperthyroidism. The germline V and J ends were trimmed by 2 bases and 4 bases, with 11 bases remaining between them. In germline, CDR1 is SGHAT, CDR2 FQDESV (reference sequence). This CDR3 has 14 residues. Overall study findings and caveats: Most thyroid clonotypes expanded beyond 0.001 frequency were also found in blood.

Amplified material comprised TCR beta CDR3 regions derived from RNA transcripts. The authors performed first-round RT-PCR with HTBI primers and then a second-round multiplex PCR. One entry per CDR3 protein, called by TCRdb with MiXCR from the multiplex PCR reads. The data show roughly 230,000 distinct CDR3 sequences, roughly 21% seen once. V usage is TRBV11-1 and J usage is TRBJ1-1; no clear D gene. Material: peripheral blood. The TCR sequence derives from a woman aged 50 to 65 with Graves' ophthalmopathy. This CDR3 reads CASSLMWAATEAFF. In DNA form, the CDR3 reads TGTGCCAGCAGCTTAATGTGGGCTGCCACTGAAGCTTTCTTT.